This T cell receptor (beta chain) is drawn from a study of T-cell reconstitution after alpha-beta-depleted transplantation in children. Unique molecular identifiers were used to barcode this TCRbeta library. One entry per CDR3 protein results from TCRdb running MiXCR on the PCR reads. The sample holds around 600,000 distinct CDR3 sequences, 10% seen once. This material consisted of PBMCs from the stem cell graft donor, taken from the stem cell graft. This receptor was taken from a human donor who donated a stem cell graft to a child with acute myeloid leukemia.

The CDR3 is CAISESRENTEAFF. CDR3 DNA: TGTGCCATCAGTGAGTCGAGAGAGAACACTGAAGCTTTCTTT. This chain links TRBV10-3 with TRBJ1-1; no clear D gene. Germline V gene data show CDR1 as ENHRY and CDR2 as SYGVKD. Trimming cost V 0 bases and J 1 base, with 6 bases left between them. CDR3 length: 14 residues.